Presented here are 3 T cell receptor beta chains from one specimen sequenced in a study of blood T cell repertoires in COVID-19. Assay: immunoSEQ multiplex PCR; the TCRdb copy retains only in-frame clones and omits some. The sample includes more than 35,000 clones, 80% seen only once; the top ten take approximately 15%. The sequenced material came from peripheral blood. Receptors originate from a woman between 65 and 79 years old with acute or convalescent COVID-19.

V gene TRBV7-8 combines with J gene TRBJ2-1; 10 positions match TRBD1. CDR1 is SGHVS and CDR2 is FQNEAQ in the germline V gene. The V segment lost 6 bases and the J segment 8 bases; nucleotides outside the gene matches: 10. There are 15 residues in the CDR3. CDR3 residues: CASRLLGQGSDEQFF. CDR3 nucleotides: TGTGCCAGCAGACTGCTGGGACAGGGGTCCGATGAGCAGTTCTTC.

The J gene is TRBJ2-7, the V gene TRBV4-1; possible D gene TRBD1, 7 bases. V shed 4 bases and J shed 6 bases, with 19 bases lying between them. The CDR3 is made up of 15 amino acids. The germline V gene has CDR1 MGHRA and CDR2 YSYEKL. Here the CDR3 DNA reads TGCGCCAGCAGCCCCGTACAGGGGAGGAATCGCGAGCAGTACTTC. This encodes CASSPVQGRNREQYF.

This chain connects TRBV18 to TRBJ2-3, with D possibly TRBD1 on 5 matching bases. In germline, CDR1 is KGHSH, CDR2 LQKENI. This CDR3 contains 15 residues. V was trimmed by 0 bases and J by 0 bases, leaving 7 bases between them. The CDR3 bases are TGTGCCAGCTCACCACCGCAGGGTAGCACAGATACGCAGTATTTT. The encoded protein is CASSPPQGSTDTQYF. Variable domain in full (rest from reference TRBV18 and TRBJ2-3): NAGVMQNPRHLVRRRGQEARLRCSPMKGHSHVYWYRQLPEEGLKFMVYLQKENIIDESGMPKERFSAEFPKEGPSILRIQQVVRGDSAAYFCASSPPQGSTDTQYFGPGTRLTVL.